The clone carrying this T cell receptor beta chain was detected a few times. This CDR3 contains 14 residues. The germline V gene encodes CDR1 DFQATT and CDR2 SNEGSKA (reference sequence). The J segment lost 8 bases and the V segment lost 1 base, leaving 7 bases of the junction unmatched. This specimen comes from a study of T-cell reconstitution after alpha-beta-depleted transplantation in children. Unique molecular identifiers tagged the TCRbeta library. Using its own MiXCR run on the PCR reads, TCRdb lists one record per CDR3 protein. The data show about 400,000 distinct CDR3 sequences, with 20% seen just once and 3.5% to 4% held by the top ten.

The sample here was PBMCs from the stem cell graft donor, taken from the stem cell graft. This chain uses TRBV20-1 with TRBJ2-2; TRBD2 agrees at 7 bases. The clonotype comes from a human donor who donated a stem cell graft to a child with acute myeloid leukemia. CDR3 bases: TGCAGTGCTAGAGCGGGAGGCCCTTCGGGGGAGCTGTTTTTT. Encoded protein: CSARAGGPSGELFF.